This TCR beta chain was retrieved from a study of blood T cell repertoires in COVID-19. In the authors' methods: The assay estimated nucleated cells by amplifying reference gene primers. Produced via immunoSEQ multiplex PCR; TCRdb's table is partial and in-frame only. Clone size and V and J calls were adopted from that table, with D and trimming inferred from the DNA. Of tens of thousands of clones detected, around 81% appear once; the ten largest clones hold 6.5% to 7.5%. CDR3 length equals 14 residues. This clone showed up just once. The rearrangement joins TRBV21-1 to TRBJ2-7; the DNA was not compared with TRBD1, the D call given in the table. TRBV21-1 is tagged as a pseudogene. The receptor comes from a man in his 60s with acute or convalescent COVID-19. The sequenced sample consisted of peripheral blood. Here the CDR3 reads CASSPQGARYEQYF. Written as DNA, the CDR3 is TGTGCCAGCAGCCCACAGGGGGCTAGGTACGAGCAGTACTTC.